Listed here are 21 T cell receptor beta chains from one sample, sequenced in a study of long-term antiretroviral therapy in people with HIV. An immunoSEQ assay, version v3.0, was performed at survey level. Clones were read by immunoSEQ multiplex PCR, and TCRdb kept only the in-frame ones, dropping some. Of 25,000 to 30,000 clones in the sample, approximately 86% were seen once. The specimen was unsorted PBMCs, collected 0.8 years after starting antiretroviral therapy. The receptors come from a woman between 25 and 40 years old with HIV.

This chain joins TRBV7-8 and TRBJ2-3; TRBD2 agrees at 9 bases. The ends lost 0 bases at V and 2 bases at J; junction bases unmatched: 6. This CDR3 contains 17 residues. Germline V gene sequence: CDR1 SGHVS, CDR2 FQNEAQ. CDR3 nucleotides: TGTGCCAGCAGCTTAGCGACCGAGCGGGGGGTCACAGATACGCAGTATTTT. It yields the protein CASSLATERGVTDTQYF.

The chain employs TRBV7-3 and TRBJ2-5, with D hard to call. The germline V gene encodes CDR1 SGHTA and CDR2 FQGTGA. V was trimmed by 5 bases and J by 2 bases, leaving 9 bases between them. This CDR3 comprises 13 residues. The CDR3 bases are TGTGCCAGCAGCCTTAGAAATCAAGAGACCCAGTACTTC. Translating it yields CASSLRNQETQYF.

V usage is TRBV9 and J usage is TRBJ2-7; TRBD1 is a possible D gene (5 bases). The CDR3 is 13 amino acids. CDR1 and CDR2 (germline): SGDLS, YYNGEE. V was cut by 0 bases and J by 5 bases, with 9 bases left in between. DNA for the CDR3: TGTGCCAGCAGCGTAGTGGAAGGGGACGAGCAGTACTTC. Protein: CASSVVEGDEQYF.

CDR3 sequence (DNA): TGTGCCAGCACCGGGGGGTATGGCTACACCTTC. Protein: CASTGGYGYTF. The chain links TRBV27 to TRBJ1-2, with a tentative D call TRBD1 (5 bases). CDR1 is MNHEY, CDR2 SMNVEV, per germline (reference sequence). The CDR3 runs to 11 residues. V dropped 7 bases and J dropped 5 bases, with 8 bases sitting between them.

The CDR3 DNA reads TGTGCCAGCAGCTTAGAGGGGAATGAGCAGTTCTTC. Its translation: CASSLEGNEQFF. This chain uses TRBV11-2 with TRBJ2-1; D unresolved. Trimming shortened V by 0 bases and J by 7 bases, and 4 bases separated the two germline ends. The CDR3 has 12 residues. In germline, CDR1 is SGHAT, CDR2 FQNNGV.

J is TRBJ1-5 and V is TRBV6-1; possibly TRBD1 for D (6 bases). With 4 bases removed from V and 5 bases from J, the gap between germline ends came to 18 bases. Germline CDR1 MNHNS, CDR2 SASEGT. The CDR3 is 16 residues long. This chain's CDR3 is CASSVFWTEGDQPQHF. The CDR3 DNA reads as TGTGCCAGCAGTGTTTTTTGGACAGAGGGGGATCAGCCCCAGCATTTT.

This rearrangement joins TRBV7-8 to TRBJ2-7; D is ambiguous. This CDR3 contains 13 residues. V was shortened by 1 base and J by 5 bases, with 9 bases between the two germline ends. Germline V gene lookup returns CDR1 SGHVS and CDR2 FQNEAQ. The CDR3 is CASSLVADNEQYV. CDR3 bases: TGTGCCAGCAGCTTAGTTGCAGATAACGAGCAGTACGTC.

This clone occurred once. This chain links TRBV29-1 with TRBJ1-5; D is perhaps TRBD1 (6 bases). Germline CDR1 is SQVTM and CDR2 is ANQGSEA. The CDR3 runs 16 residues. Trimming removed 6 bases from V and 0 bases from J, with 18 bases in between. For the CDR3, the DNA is TGCAGCGTGAAGCAAGACAGGCAACATAGCAATCAGCCCCAGCATTTT. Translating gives CSVKQDRQHSNQPQHF.

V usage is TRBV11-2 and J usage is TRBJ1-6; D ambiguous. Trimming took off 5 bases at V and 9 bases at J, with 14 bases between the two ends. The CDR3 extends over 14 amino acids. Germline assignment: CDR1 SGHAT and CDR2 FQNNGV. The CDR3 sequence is CASSPLTARSPLHF. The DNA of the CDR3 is TGTGCCAGCAGCCCATTGACGGCACGTTCACCCCTCCACTTT.

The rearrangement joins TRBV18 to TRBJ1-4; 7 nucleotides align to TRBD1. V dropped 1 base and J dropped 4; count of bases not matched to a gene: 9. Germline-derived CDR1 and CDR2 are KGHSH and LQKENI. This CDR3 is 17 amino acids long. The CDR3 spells CASSPQSGQSYNEKLFF. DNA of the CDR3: TGTGCCAGCTCACCACAGTCGGGACAGAGTTATAATGAAAAACTGTTTTTT.

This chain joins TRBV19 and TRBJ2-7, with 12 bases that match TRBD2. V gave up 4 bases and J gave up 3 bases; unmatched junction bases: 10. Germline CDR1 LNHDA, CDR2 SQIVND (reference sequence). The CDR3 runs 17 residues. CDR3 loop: CASSRGGLAGTRYEQYF. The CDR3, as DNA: TGTGCCAGTAGTAGGGGAGGACTAGCGGGGACCCGCTACGAGCAGTACTTC.

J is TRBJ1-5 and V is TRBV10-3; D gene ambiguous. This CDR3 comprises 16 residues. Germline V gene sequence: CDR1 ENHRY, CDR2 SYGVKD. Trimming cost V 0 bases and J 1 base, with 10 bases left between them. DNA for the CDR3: TGTGCCATCAGTGAGTCGCGAAGGGTGAGCAATCAGCCCCAGCATTTT. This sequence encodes CAISESRRVSNQPQHF.

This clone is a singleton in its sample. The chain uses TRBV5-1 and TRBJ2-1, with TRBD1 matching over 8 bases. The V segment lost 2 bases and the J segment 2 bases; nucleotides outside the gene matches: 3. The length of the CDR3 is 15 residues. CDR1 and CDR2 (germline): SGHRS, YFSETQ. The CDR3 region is CASSFLTGAYNEQFF. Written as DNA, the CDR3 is TGCGCCAGCAGCTTCCTGACAGGGGCCTACAATGAGCAGTTCTTC.

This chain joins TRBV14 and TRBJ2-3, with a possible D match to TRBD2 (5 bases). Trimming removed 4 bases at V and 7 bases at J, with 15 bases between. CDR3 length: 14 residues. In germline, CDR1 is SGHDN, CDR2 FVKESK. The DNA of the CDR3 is TGTGCCAGCAGCCGCCGTGGGAGAACCAATACGCAGTATTTT. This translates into CASSRRGRTNTQYF.

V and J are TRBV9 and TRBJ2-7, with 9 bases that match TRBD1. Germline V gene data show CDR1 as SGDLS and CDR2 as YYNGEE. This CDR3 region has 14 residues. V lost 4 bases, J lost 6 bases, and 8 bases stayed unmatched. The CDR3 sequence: CASSPRDRASEQYF. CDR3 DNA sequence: TGTGCCAGCAGCCCCCGGGACAGGGCTAGCGAGCAGTACTTC.

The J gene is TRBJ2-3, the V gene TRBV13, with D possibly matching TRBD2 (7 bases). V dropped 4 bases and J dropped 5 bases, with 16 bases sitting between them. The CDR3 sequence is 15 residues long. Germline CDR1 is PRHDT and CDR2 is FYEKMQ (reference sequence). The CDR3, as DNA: TGTGCCAGCAGCTCAGGTCGGGGGGCCTTAGATACGCAGTATTTT. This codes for CASSSGRGALDTQYF.

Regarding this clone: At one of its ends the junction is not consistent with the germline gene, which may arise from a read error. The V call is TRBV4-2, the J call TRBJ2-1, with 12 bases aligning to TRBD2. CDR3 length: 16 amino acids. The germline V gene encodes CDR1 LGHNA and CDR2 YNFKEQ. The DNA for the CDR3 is TGTGCCAGCAGCCGCGCACTAGCGGGGGGCTACCATGAGCAGTTCTTC. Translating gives CASSRALAGGYHEQFF.

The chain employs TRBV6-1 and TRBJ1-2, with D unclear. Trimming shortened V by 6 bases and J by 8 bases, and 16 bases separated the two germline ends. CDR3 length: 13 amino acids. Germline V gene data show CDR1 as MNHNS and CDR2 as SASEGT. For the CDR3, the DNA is TGTGCCAGCAGCTTAGGATCTCAGAGCGGCTACACCTTC. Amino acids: CASSLGSQSGYTF.

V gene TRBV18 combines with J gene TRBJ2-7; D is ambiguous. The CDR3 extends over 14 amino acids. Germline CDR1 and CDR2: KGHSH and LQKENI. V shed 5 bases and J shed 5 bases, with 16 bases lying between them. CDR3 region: CASSETPGRNEQYV. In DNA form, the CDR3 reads TGTGCCAGCTCAGAAACGCCCGGACGGAACGAGCAGTACGTC.

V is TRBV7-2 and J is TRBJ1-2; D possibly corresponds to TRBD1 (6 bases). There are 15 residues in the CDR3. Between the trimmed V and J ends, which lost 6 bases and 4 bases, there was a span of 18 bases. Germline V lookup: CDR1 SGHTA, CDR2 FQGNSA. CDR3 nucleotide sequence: TGTGCCAGCAGACAAACAGGGACGTCTATCTATGGCTACACCTTC. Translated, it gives CASRQTGTSIYGYTF.

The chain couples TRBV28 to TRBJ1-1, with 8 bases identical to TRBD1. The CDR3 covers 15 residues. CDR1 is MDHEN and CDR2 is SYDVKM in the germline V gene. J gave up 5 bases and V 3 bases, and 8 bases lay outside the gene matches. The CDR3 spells CASSFTQGAKTEAFF. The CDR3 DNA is TGTGCCAGCAGTTTCACCCAGGGGGCGAAGACTGAAGCTTTCTTT.